A selection of T cell receptor beta chains follows, all from one sample in a study of neurological immune-mediated disorders. TCRdb re-analysed the 5' RACE reads in MiXCR, keeping a single row per CDR3 protein. In the table there are about 49,000 distinct CDR3 sequences, 9% to 10% of which are singletons. The sample comprised PBMCs. These receptors were taken from a woman in her 40s in good health. CDR3s include the opening cysteine and the closing phenylalanine or tryptophan. A D gene is named only where the DNA matches it firmly. Some rows mark clone size as missing; the rest say once, few, many or name a class of expanded clone.

>NA|TRBJ2-1|TRBV4-1|medium-sized
TGCGCCAGCAGCCAAGATCTTGGGGCAGTCTCCTACAATGAGCAGTTCTTC
CASSQDLGAVSYNEQFF
>NA|TRBJ2-5|TRBV29-1|NA
TGCAGCGTTGGGGGGGAGACCCAGTACTTC
CSVGGETQYF
>NA|TRBJ2-7|TRBV6-6|NA
TGTGCCGGCGCCGGGACCTCCTACGAGCAGTACTTC
CAGAGTSYEQYF
>TRBD2|TRBJ2-1|TRBV5-1|few
TGCGCCAGCAGCATGGGACTAGCGTTGGATGAGCAGTTCTTC
CASSMGLALDEQFF
>NA|TRBJ2-7|TRBV6-2/TRBV6-3|many
TGTGCCAGCAGTTACGGTAACCGGCTGACCTACGAGCAGTACTTC
CASSYGNRLTYEQYF
>TRBD1|TRBJ1-4|TRBV20-1|many
TGCAGTGCTTTACGTCTCGGGCAGGGGGCGGCTAATGAAAAACTGTTTTTT
CSALRLGQGAANEKLFF
>NA|TRBJ1-1|TRBV5-1|many
TGCGCCAGCAGCTTGGAGGCAGGGTGGACCACTGAAGCTTTCTTT
CASSLEAGWTTEAFF
>NA|TRBJ2-5|TRBV12-3/TRBV12-4|many
TGTGCCAGCCCGACAGGAAGGAAGGGAAAAGAGACCCAGTACTTC
CASPTGRKGKETQYF
>TRBD1|TRBJ1-2|TRBV9|many
TGTGCCAGCAGCCAGGACAGGGCTGGCTACACCTTC
CASSQDRAGYTF
>NA|TRBJ1-4|TRBV7-9|many
TGTGCCAGCAGCTTTGGGGGGAGCTTAAATGAAAAACTGTTTTTT
CASSFGGSLNEKLFF
>NA|TRBJ2-2|TRBV5-1|many
TGCGCCAGCAGCTTGGGGGACCTTAACACCGGGGAGCTGTTTTTT
CASSLGDLNTGELFF
>NA|TRBJ2-7|TRBV5-6|many
TGTGCCAGCAGCTTTCCCCGGGACCGTCCCTCCTACGAGCAGTACTTC
CASSFPRDRPSYEQYF
>NA|TRBJ2-1|TRBV6-5|many
TGTGCCAGCAGTTTGGGACCGTACAATGAGCAGTTCTTC
CASSLGPYNEQFF